This entry is about one T cell receptor (beta chain). What it recognizes is unknown. These data belong to a study of cytomegalovirus exposure and HLA in healthy donors. Overall study findings and caveats: The likely origin of a cluster of highly shared sequence variants was a sequencing artifact. The authors later found TCR association rates varying by HLA locus, with DRB1 most and HLA-C fewest.

The germline V and J ends were trimmed by 8 bases and 0 bases, with 8 bases remaining between them. Germline assignment: CDR1 SNHLY and CDR2 FYNNEI. CDR3 length equals 13 residues. Both 60 Vbeta primers and 13 Jbeta primers went into the PCR. The method was immunoSEQ multiplex PCR; TCRdb's version includes in-frame clones alone and lacks a portion of them. The sample holds approximately 180,000 clones. Sequenced: PBMCs. The receptor was isolated from a man between 25 and 39 years old in good health and CMV-seronegative. The V call is TRBV2, the J call TRBJ1-5, with D unclear. CDR3 protein: CASQVDSNQPQHF. CDR3 nucleotides: TGTGCCAGCCAGGTGGATAGCAATCAGCCCCAGCATTTT. Supplemented by reference TRBV2 and TRBJ1-5, the full variable domain reads EPEVTQTPSHQVTQMGQEVILRCVPISNHLYFYWYRQILGQKVEFLVSFYNNEISEKSEIFDDQFSVERPDGSNFTLKIRSTKLEDSAMYFCASQVDSNQPQHFGDGTRLSIL.